The 13 T cell receptor beta chains below all came from one sample that was sequenced in a study of cytomegalovirus exposure and HLA in healthy donors. PCR used 60 Vbeta primers and 13 Jbeta primers. The protocol was immunoSEQ multiplex PCR, while the TCRdb copy is restricted to in-frame clones and leaves out a portion. Of around 150,000 clones listed, 75% are singletons. Material: PBMCs. The receptors originated from a man aged 18 to 29 in good health and CMV-seronegative.

The chain links TRBV4-1 to TRBJ2-7; 8 bases fit TRBD1. V shed 2 bases and J 3 bases; nucleotides not matched to a gene: 3. This CDR3 spans 14 amino acids. Germline CDR1 and CDR2: MGHRA and YSYEKL. In DNA form, the CDR3 reads TGCGCCAGCAGCCAACAGGGGGCTCTCTACGAGCAGTACTTC. Translated, it gives CASSQQGALYEQYF.

The V gene is TRBV4-1, the J gene TRBJ2-1; the D is unclear. Per the germline V gene, CDR1 is MGHRA and CDR2 is YSYEKL. The CDR3 covers 13 residues. The V and J ends lost 1 base and 7 bases respectively, with 8 bases between them. CDR3 coding DNA: TGCGCCAGCAGCCAAGGATTCGGGAATGAGCAGTTCTTC. Its protein product is CASSQGFGNEQFF.

The V gene is TRBV19, the J gene TRBJ2-3; 7 bases agree with TRBD2. The J segment lost 3 bases and the V segment lost 6 bases, leaving 15 bases of the junction unmatched. CDR1 and CDR2 (germline): LNHDA, SQIVND (reference sequence). The CDR3 extends over 17 amino acids. The CDR3 spells CASRAGGSGRGTDTQYF. The CDR3 region has the DNA TGTGCCAGTAGAGCCGGAGGTTCTGGGAGGGGAACAGATACGCAGTATTTT.

This rearrangement joins TRBV7-9 to TRBJ1-4; TRBD1 agrees at 9 bases. V lost 4 bases, J lost 4 bases, and 10 bases stayed unmatched. This CDR3 has 17 residues. Germline assignment: CDR1 SEHNR and CDR2 FQNEAQ (reference sequence). This CDR3 reads CASSWAVGQGLNEKLFF. For the CDR3, the DNA is TGTGCCAGCAGCTGGGCCGTAGGACAGGGGCTTAATGAAAAACTGTTTTTT.

Points on this clone: At one of its ends the junction is not consistent with the germline gene, which may arise from a read error. The sample contains more than one DNA sequence encoding this CDR3. The chain has TRBV28 and TRBJ1-4, with no clear D. The CDR3 has 14 residues. Germline CDR1 MDHEN, CDR2 SYDVKM. For the CDR3, the DNA is TGCGCCAGCAGCCCGGGGACAACTAATGAAAAACTGTTTTTT. Its translation: CASSPGTTNEKLFF.

The V and J genes are TRBV7-9 and TRBJ1-2, with 7 bases aligning to TRBD1. CDR3 length: 15 amino acids. With 5 bases clipped from V and 0 bases from J, the junction kept 6 bases outside the gene matches. Germline V gene data show CDR1 as SEHNR and CDR2 as FQNEAQ (reference sequence). Here the CDR3 DNA reads TGTGCCAGCAGCCTAGGGACAGTACCTAACTATGGCTACACCTTC. As protein: CASSLGTVPNYGYTF.

The CDR3 sequence: CASSSSSGANVLTF. DNA for the CDR3: TGTGCCAGCAGTTCCTCCTCTGGGGCCAACGTCCTGACTTTC. The V call is TRBV6-4, the J call TRBJ2-6; no clear D. Trimming removed 5 bases at V and 0 bases at J, with 5 bases between. The CDR3 loop spans 14 amino acids. Per germline, CDR1 MRHNA and CDR2 SNTAGT.

This clone was seen once. The J gene is TRBJ1-2, the V gene TRBV10-2; maybe TRBD1 (6 bases). V shed 4 bases and J shed 3 bases, with 18 bases lying between them. Germline values: CDR1 WSHSY, CDR2 SAAADI. The CDR3 runs 16 residues. CDR3 sequence: CASSGGGQGPHYGYTF. In DNA form, the CDR3 reads TGCGCCAGCAGTGGGGGGGGGCAGGGTCCTCACTATGGCTACACCTTC.

This clone was detected a few times. This rearrangement joins TRBV4-3 to TRBJ2-6; a possible D gene is TRBD1 (7 bases). There are 19 residues in the CDR3. Germline V gene lookup returns CDR1 LGHNA and CDR2 YSLEER. V shed 6 bases and J shed 0 bases, with 21 bases lying between them. The CDR3 region is CASRLFGGTAISGANVLTF. CDR3 coding DNA: TGCGCCAGCAGACTGTTTGGGGGGACAGCCATCTCTGGGGCCAACGTCCTGACTTTC.

The chain links TRBV5-1 to TRBJ2-2, with 8 bases that match TRBD1. V dropped 0 bases and J dropped 5; count of bases not matched to a gene: 6. The CDR3 is 16 residues long. Germline V gene data show CDR1 as SGHRS and CDR2 as YFSETQ. DNA for the CDR3: TGCGCCAGCAGCTTGGTTCGGGACAGGATGACCGGGGAGCTGTTTTTT. Amino acids: CASSLVRDRMTGELFF.

The chain links TRBV21-1 to TRBJ2-7; the D call in the table, TRBD1, was not verified against the DNA. TRBV21-1 is reported as a pseudogene. CDR3 size: 14 residues. CDR3 region: CASSKGDRVYEQYF. CDR3 DNA sequence: TGTGCCAGCAGCAAAGGCGACAGGGTCTACGAGCAGTACTTC.

The CDR3 is CAWSDFGLAGGPGMAQYF. CDR3 sequence (DNA): TGTGCCTGGAGTGACTTTGGACTAGCGGGAGGGCCGGGTATGGCCCAGTACTTC. The chain employs TRBV30 and TRBJ2-5; 15 bases match TRBD2. V shed 1 base, J shed 9 bases, and the junction held 15 bases outside the gene matches. Looked up from germline, CDR1 is GTSNPN and CDR2 is SVGIG (reference sequence). CDR3 length equals 18 residues.

This chain joins TRBV4-1 and TRBJ2-2, with 14 bases that match TRBD2. Germline-derived CDR1 and CDR2 are MGHRA and YSYEKL. The CDR3 length is 20 residues. The V and J ends lost 0 bases and 5 bases, in that order; junction bases with no gene match: 11. The CDR3 protein is CASSQDGTSGSDRRTGELFF. In nucleotides, the CDR3 is TGCGCCAGCAGCCAAGACGGGACTAGCGGGAGCGACCGTCGGACCGGGGAGCTGTTTTTT.